This T cell receptor (beta chain) was retrieved from a study of blood T cell repertoires in COVID-19. Study context: Sample material is recorded as cDNA or gDNA derived from T cells, B-cell-depleted T cells, or PBMCs.

V was pared by 2 bases and J by 0 bases, with 8 bases between. Germline loops: CDR1 MNHEY, CDR2 SMNVEV (reference sequence). This CDR3 comprises 15 residues. Enrolled through a virtual design, the participants were between 18 and 89 years of age and came from about two dozen US areas. Recovered Cohort 3 donors showed two negative PCRs, clearance, or symptom resolution. Per the study methods: Using reference gene primer amplification, nucleated cell counts were estimated. TCRdb's copy holds only in-frame clones and misses some; the assay was immunoSEQ multiplex PCR. V and J calls and clone size are given by that table; D and trimming were obtained from the DNA. There are a few hundred thousand clones in the sample; 80% to 90% occur only once, and less than 1.2% lies in the top ten.

The TCR sequence derives from a man between 18 and 35 years old who had recovered from COVID-19. The sequenced sample consisted of PBMCs or T cells enriched from blood (not recorded which). The V and J genes are TRBV27 and TRBJ2-1, with D possibly TRBD2 on 6 matching bases. The CDR3 nucleotides read TGTGCCAGCAGTTTAGGGACTTACTCCTACAATGAGCAGTTCTTC. Protein sequence: CASSLGTYSYNEQFF.